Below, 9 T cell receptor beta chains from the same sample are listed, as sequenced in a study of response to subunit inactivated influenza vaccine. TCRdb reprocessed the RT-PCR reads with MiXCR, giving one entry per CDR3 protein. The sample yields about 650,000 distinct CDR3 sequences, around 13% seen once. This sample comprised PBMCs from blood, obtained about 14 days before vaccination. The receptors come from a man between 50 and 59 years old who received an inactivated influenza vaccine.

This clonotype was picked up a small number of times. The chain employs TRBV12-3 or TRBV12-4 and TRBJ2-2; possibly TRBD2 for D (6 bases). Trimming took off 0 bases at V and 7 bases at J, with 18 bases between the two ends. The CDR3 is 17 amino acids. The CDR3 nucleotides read TGTGCCAGCAGTTTAGCCTTCCCATCTAGCGCGGTCGGGGAGCTGTTTTTT. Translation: CASSLAFPSSAVGELFF.

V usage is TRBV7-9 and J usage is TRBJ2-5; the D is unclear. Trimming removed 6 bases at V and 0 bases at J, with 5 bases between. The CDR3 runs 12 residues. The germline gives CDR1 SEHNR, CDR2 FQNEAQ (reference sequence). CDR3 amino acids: CASRPNQETQYF. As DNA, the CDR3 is TGTGCCAGCAGGCCCAACCAAGAGACCCAGTACTTC.

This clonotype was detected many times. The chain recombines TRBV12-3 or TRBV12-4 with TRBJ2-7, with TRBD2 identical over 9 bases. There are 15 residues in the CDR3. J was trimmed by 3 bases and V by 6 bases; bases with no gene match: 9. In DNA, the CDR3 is TGTGCCAGCAGCCGTCTCGGACTAGCGAGCTACGAGCAGTACTTC. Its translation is CASSRLGLASYEQYF.

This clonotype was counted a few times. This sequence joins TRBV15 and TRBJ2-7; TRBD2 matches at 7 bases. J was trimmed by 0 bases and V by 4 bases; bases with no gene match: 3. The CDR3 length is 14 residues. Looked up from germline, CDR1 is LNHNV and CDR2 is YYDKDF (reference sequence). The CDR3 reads CATSMASGSYEQYF. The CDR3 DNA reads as TGTGCCACCAGCATGGCTAGCGGCTCCTACGAGCAGTACTTC.

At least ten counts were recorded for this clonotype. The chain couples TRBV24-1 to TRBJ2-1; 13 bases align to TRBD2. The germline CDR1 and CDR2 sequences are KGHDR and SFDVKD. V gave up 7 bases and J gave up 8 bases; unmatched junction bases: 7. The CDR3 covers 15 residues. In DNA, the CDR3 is TGTGCCACCAGCCAAAACGGACTAGCGGGAGATGAGCAGTTCTTC. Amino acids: CATSQNGLAGDEQFF.

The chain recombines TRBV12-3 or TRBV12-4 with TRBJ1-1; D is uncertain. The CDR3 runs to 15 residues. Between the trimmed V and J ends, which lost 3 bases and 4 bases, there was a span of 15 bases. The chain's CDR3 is CASSFYSQQITEAFF. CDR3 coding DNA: TGTGCCAGCAGTTTTTATTCGCAACAGATCACTGAAGCTTTCTTT.

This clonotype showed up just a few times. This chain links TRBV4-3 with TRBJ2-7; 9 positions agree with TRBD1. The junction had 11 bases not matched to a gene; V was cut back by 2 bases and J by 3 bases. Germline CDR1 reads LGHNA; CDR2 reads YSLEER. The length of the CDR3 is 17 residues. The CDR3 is CASSQRYSGTGIYEQYF. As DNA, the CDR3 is TGCGCCAGCAGCCAACGTTATTCCGGGACAGGGATCTACGAGCAGTACTTC.

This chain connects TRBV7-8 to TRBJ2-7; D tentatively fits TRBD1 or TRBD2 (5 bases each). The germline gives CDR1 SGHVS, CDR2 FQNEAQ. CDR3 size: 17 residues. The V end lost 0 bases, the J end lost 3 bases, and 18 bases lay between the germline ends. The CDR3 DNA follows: TGTGCCAGCAGCTTAGCGTATGGGGGATGGAGCTACTACGAGCAGTACTTC. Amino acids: CASSLAYGGWSYYEQYF.

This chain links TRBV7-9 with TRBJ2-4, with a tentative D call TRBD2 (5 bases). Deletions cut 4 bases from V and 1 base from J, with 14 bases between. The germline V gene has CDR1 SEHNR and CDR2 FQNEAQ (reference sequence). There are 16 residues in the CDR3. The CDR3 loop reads CASSSLDSTAKNIQYF. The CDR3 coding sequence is TGTGCCAGCAGCTCTCTGGACTCCACGGCCAAAAACATTCAGTACTTC.